This section outlines one TCR beta chain sequence together with its context. No antigen is known for it. This CDR3 comprises 16 residues. Germline assignment: CDR1 SGHDN and CDR2 FVKESK. The data stem from a study of monozygotic twins with inflammatory bowel disease. Study conclusions and caveats: The analysis failed to separate different T cell subtypes.

Incorporation of UMIs carrying a 6-nucleotide sample barcode was performed by template switching. Reanalyzing the 5' RACE reads, TCRdb keeps one entry per CDR3 protein, without DNA. Across 310,000 or so distinct CDR3 sequences, the top ten clones capture around 2% of the sample. The source material was blood. The TCR sequence derives from a human donor with ulcerative colitis or Crohn's disease, or a healthy co-twin of an affected twin (not recorded which). The chain recombines TRBV14 with TRBJ2-1; TCRdb's D call of TRBD2 is untestable without DNA. CDR3: CASSQGLAEYDNEQFF.